This note documents a single TCR beta chain sequence. The data are from a study of blood T cell repertoires in COVID-19. TCRdb's table, derived via immunoSEQ multiplex PCR, lists solely in-frame clones and lacks some. The sample lists around 190,000 clones, about 83% occurring once. V was shortened by 0 bases and J by 2 bases, with 11 bases between the two germline ends. The germline V gene encodes CDR1 KGHDR and CDR2 SFDVKD. This CDR3 has 16 residues. The genes are TRBV24-1 and TRBJ2-3; maybe TRBD1 (6 bases). The sequenced sample consisted of PBMCs or T cells enriched from blood (not recorded which). This TCR came from a man aged 40-50 years with acute COVID-19. The CDR3 DNA reads as TGTGCCACCAGTGATTTGCGGTTGGGGGCCACAGATACGCAGTATTTT. Its translation is CATSDLRLGATDTQYF.